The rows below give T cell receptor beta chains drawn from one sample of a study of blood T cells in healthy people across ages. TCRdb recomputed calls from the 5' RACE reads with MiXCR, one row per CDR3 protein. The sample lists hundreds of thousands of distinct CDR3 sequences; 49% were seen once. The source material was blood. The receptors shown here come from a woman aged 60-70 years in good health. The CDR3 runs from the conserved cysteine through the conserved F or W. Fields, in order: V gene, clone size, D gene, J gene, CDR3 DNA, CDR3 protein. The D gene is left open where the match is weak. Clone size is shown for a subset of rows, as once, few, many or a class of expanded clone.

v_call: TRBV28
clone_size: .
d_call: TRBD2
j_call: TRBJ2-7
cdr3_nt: TGTGCCAGCAGTATCCTGACTAGCGGGACAATCTACGAGCAGTACTTC
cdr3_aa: CASSILTSGTIYEQYF

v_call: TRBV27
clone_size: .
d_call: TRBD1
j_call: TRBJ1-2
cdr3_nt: TGTGCCAGCAGTTTTCGGACAGGGGAAAACTATGGCTACACCTTC
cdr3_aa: CASSFRTGENYGYTF

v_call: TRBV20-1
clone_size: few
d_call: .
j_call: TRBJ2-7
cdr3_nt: TGCAGTGCTAGAGGGCCCGTCAATTACGAGCAGTACTTC
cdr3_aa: CSARGPVNYEQYF

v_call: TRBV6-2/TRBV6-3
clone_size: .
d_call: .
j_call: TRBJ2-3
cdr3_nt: TGTGCCAGCAGTTACGAGGCGGGCTGGGACACAGATACGCAGTATTTT
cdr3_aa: CASSYEAGWDTDTQYF

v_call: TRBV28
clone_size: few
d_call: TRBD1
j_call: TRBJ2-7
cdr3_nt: TGTGCCAGCAGTTCGGGACAGTCTAGCTACGAGCAGTACTTC
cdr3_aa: CASSSGQSSYEQYF

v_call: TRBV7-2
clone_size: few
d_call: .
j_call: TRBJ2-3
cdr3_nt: TGTGCCAGCAGCTCCAGTCCTTGGGATACGCAGTATTTT
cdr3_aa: CASSSSPWDTQYF

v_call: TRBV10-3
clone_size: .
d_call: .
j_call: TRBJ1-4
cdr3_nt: TGTGCCATCAGTGAGTCGGCGTACAAGTCTTCTAAAGAAAAACTGTTTTTT
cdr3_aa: CAISESAYKSSKEKLFF

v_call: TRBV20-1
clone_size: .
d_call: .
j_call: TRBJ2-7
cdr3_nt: TGCAGTGCTTCGGGACCGGCCTACGAGCAGTACTTC
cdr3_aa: CSASGPAYEQYF

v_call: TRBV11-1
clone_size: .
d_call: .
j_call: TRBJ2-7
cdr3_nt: TGTGCCAGCAGCAACGGCCTCACAGGTTTAGCCTACGAGCAGTACTTC
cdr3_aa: CASSNGLTGLAYEQYF

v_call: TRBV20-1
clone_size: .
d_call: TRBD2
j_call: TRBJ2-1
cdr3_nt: TGCAGTGCTGTGGGACTAGCGGGAGCCTCCTACAATGAGCAGTTCTTC
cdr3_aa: CSAVGLAGASYNEQFF

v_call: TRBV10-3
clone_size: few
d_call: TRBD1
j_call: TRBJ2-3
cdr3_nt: TGTGCCATCAGTGAATCTAGGACAGGGCAGCCAGATACGCAGTATTTT
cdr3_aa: CAISESRTGQPDTQYF

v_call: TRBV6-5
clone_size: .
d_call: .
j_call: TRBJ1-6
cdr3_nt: TGTGCCAGCAGCCTAACGGCAGGAGGAGGAACACCCCTCCACTTT
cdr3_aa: CASSLTAGGGTPLHF

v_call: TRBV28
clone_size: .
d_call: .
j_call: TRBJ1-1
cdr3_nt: TGTGCCAGCAGAGCCCAGACAGCGAACACTGAAGCTTTCTTT
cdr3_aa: CASRAQTANTEAFF

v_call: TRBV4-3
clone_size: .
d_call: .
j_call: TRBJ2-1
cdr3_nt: TGCGCCAGCAGCCAAGGGGACACCAGCTCCTACAATGAGCAGTTCTTC
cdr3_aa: CASSQGDTSSYNEQFF

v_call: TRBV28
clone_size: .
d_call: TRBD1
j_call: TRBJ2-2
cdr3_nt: TGTGCCAGCAGCCCTGAGGGGACAGGGAGGTCCGGGGAGCTGTTTTTT
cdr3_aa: CASSPEGTGRSGELFF

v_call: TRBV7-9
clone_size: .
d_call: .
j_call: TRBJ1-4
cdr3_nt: TGTGCCAGCAGCTTCGTCTCAGCTGAAAAACTGTTTTTT
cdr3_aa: CASSFVSAEKLFF

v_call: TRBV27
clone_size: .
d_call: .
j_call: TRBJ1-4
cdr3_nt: TGTGCCAGCAGTTTAGGACGGGGCAGTCAGACAACTAATGAAAAACTGTTTTTT
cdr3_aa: CASSLGRGSQTTNEKLFF

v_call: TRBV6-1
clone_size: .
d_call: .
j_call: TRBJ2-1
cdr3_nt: TGTGCCAGCAGTGAACAGGATGGGGCCGCGCAGTTCTTC
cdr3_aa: CASSEQDGAAQFF

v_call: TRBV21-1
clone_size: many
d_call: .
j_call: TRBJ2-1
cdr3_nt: TGTGCCAGCAGCAAAGAGGAAGCGGGAGGTGGGAATGAGCAGTTCTTC
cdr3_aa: CASSKEEAGGGNEQFF

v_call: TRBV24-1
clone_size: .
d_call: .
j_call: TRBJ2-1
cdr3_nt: TGTGCCACCAGCGGCACCACTAGCCTCAGCTCCTACAATGAGCAGTTCTTC
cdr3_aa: CATSGTTSLSSYNEQFF

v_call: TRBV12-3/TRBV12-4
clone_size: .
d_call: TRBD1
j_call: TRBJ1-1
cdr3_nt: TGTGCCAGCGGATTGGAGATCGGGACAGGGCGTTTGACTGAAGCTTTCTTT
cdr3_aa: CASGLEIGTGRLTEAFF

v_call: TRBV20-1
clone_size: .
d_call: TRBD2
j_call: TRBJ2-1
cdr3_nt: TGCAGTGCCATACTAGCGGGAGGGCCCTCAACCTACAATGAGCAGTTCTTC
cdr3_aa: CSAILAGGPSTYNEQFF

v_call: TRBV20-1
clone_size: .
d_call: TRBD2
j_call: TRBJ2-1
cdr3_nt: TGCAGTGCTAGAGTGCCCGGACTAGACAATGAGCAGTTCTTC
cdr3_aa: CSARVPGLDNEQFF

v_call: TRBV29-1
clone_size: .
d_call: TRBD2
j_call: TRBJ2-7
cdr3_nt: TGCAGCGCAAGTTCCGGGACTAGCGGGAGCTACGAGCAGTACTTC
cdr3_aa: CSASSGTSGSYEQYF

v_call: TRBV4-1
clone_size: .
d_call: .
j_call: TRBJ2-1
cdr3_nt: TGCGCCAGCAGCCAAGAAAGCGGGTCGAGCTCCTACAATGAGCAGTTCTTC
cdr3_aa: CASSQESGSSSYNEQFF

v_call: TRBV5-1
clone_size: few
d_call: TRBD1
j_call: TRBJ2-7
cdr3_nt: TGCGCCAGCAGCAAGGACAGGGGGTACTTCGAGCAGTACTTC
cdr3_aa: CASSKDRGYFEQYF

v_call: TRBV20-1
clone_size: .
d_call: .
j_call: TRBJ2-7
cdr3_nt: TGCAGTGCTAGAGACAGGGAGGCGTACTTC
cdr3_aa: CSARDREAYF

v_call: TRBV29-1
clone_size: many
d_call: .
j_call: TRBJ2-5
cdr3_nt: TGCAGCGTTGAGTCACAAGAGACCCAGTACTTC
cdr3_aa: CSVESQETQYF

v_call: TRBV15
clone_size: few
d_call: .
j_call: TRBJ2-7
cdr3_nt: TGTGCCACCAGCAGAGTAAGGTTCTTCCCCTACGAGCAGTACTTC
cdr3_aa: CATSRVRFFPYEQYF

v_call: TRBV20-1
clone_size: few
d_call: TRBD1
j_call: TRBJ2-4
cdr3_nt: TGCAGTGCTGCCGGGACAGGGTCTGGAAACATTCAGTACTTC
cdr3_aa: CSAAGTGSGNIQYF

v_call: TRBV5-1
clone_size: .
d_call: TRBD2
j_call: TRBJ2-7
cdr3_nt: TGCGCCAGCAGCTCAGGACTAGCGGGAGTTGGCGAGCAGTACTTC
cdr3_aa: CASSSGLAGVGEQYF

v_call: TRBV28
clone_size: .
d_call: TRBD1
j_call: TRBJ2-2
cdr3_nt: TGTGCCAGCACTTGGGGGACAGGGAACACCGGGGAGCTGTTTTTT
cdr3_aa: CASTWGTGNTGELFF

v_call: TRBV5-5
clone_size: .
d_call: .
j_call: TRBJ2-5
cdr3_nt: TGTGCCAGCAGCTTACGACAGGACACCGCGGTGGGGGTGGAGCAGTACTTC
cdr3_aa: CASSLRQDTAVGVEQYF

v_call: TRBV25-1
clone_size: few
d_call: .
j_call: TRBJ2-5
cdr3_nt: TGTGCCAGCAGTGCCCCCACGGGGTATCAAGAGACCCAGTACTTC
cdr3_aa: CASSAPTGYQETQYF

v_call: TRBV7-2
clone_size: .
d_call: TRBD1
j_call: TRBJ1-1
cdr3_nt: TGTGCCAGCAGCCCGAAACGGGACAGGGGTTTCATGAACACTGAAGCTTTCTTT
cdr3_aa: CASSPKRDRGFMNTEAFF

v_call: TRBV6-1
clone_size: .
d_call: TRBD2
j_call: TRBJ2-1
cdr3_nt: TGTGCCAGCAGTGAGTCTAGCGGGTACTACAATGAGCAGTTCTTC
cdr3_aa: CASSESSGYYNEQFF

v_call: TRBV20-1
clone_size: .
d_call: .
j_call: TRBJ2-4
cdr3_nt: TGCAGTGCAACACAGAGCCGCCCCAAAAACATTCAGTACTTC
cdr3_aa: CSATQSRPKNIQYF

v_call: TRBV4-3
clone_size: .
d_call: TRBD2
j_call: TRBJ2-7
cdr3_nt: TGCGCCAGCAGCCAAGGGACTAGCGGGTCGGTCGAGCAGTACTTC
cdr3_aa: CASSQGTSGSVEQYF

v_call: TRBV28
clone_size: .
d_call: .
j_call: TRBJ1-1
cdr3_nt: TGTGCCAGCCTTCACGGGGGTTCGAACACTGAAGCTTTCTTT
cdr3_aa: CASLHGGSNTEAFF

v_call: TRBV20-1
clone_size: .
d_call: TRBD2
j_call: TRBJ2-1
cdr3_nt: TGCAGTGCTAGAGTTAGCGGGAACATTCATGAGCAGTTCTTC
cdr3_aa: CSARVSGNIHEQFF

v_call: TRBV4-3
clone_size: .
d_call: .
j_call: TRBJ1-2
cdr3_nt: TGCGCCAGCAGCCAGTACCAGGGGCCCAGAAGCTATGGCTACACCTTC
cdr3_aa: CASSQYQGPRSYGYTF

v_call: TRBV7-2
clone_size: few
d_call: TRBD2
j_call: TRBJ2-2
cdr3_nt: TGTGCCAGCAGCTTAGCGGGAGGGGTTACCGGGGAGCTGTTTTTT
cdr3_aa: CASSLAGGVTGELFF

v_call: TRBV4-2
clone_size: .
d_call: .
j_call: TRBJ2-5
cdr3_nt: TGTGCCAGCAGCCAAGTAGGCTCGTCGGGAGAGGTGGAGACCCAGTACTTC
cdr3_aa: CASSQVGSSGEVETQYF

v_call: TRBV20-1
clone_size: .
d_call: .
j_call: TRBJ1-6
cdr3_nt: TGCAGTGCTAGAGATGCCCAGGCGCCGTCGAAAGACTCCCTCCACTTT
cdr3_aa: CSARDAQAPSKDSLHF

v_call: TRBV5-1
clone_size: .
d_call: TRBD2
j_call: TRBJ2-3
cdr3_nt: TGCGCCAGCAGCTCCGCCTCCGGGACTAGCGGGAATCAGAGGGGCACAGATACGCAGTATTTT
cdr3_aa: CASSSASGTSGNQRGTDTQYF

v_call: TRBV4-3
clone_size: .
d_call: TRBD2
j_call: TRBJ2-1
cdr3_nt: TGCGCCAGCAGCCCCGGACTAGCGGGAGGCGGAAATGAGCAGTTCTTC
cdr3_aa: CASSPGLAGGGNEQFF